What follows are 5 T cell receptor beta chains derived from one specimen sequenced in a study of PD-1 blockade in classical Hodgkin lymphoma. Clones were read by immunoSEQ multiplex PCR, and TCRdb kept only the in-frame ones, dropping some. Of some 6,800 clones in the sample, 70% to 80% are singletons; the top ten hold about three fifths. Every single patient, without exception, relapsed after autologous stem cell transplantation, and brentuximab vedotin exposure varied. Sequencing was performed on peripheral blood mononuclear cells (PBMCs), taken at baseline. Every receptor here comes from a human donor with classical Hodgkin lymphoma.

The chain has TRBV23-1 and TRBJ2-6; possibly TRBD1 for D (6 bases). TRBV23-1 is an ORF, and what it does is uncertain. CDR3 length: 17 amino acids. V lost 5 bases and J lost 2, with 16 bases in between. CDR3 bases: TGCGCCAGCAGTTCGCGCAGGGGACCTCCTGGGGCCAACGTCCTGACTTTC. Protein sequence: CASSSRRGPPGANVLTF.

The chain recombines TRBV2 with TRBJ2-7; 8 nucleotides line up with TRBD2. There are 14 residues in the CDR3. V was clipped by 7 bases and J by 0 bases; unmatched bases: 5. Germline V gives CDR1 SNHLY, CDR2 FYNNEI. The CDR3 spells CASNLAGFSYEQYF. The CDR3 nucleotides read TGTGCCAGCAACCTAGCGGGTTTCTCCTACGAGCAGTACTTC.

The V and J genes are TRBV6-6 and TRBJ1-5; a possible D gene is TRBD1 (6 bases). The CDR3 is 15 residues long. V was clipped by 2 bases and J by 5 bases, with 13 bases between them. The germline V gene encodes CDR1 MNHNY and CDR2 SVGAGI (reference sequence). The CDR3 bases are TGTGCCAGCAGTTACCCGTCGAGGGGGGATCAGCCCCAGCATTTT. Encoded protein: CASSYPSRGDQPQHF.

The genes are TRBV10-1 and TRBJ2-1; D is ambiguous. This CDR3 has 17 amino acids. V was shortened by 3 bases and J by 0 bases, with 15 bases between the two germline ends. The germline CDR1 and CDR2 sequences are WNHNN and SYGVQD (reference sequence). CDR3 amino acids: CASSDSLTSSSYNEQFF. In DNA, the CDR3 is TGCGCCAGCAGTGATTCATTGACTTCGAGCTCCTACAATGAGCAGTTCTTC.

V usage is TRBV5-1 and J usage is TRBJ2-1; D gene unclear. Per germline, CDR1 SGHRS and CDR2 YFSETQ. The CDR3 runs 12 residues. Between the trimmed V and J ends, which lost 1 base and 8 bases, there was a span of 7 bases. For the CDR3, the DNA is TGCGCCAGCAGCTTGCCGGGCCATGAGCAGTTCTTC. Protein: CASSLPGHEQFF.